This record looks at one T cell receptor (beta chain) sequence and its context. Its antigen is still unknown. The CDR3 sequence is 16 residues long. V shed 1 base and J 3 bases; nucleotides not matched to a gene: 9. The germline V gene encodes CDR1 MGHRA and CDR2 YSYEKL. Measured with immunoSEQ multiplex PCR; TCRdb has only the in-frame clones, and not every one. The data hold tens of thousands of clones, with 94% observed a single time. The sample originates from a study of cytomegalovirus exposure and HLA in healthy donors. The overall study: The 110 or so validation repertoires used the same platform as the roughly 670 first-cohort repertoires, a later analysis reported. General study findings and limits: Accounts indicate the classifier identified cytomegalovirus status with strong specificity and sensitivity. While the bulk of TCR sequences proved rare, some public TCRs turned up in many donors. A subsequent analysis found that TCR clusters from the first cohort also tended to co-occur in the 90 to 150 validation repertoires, with less than 95% of cluster scores above 0.

The chain recombines TRBV4-1 with TRBJ2-7, with TRBD1 identical over 7 bases. The TCR was taken from a woman in her late teens or twenties in good health and CMV-seronegative. The sequenced material came from PBMCs. In DNA, the CDR3 is TGCGCCAGCAGCCAAGCCGACCGACAGGGAATCTACGAGCAGTACTTC. Residues: CASSQADRQGIYEQYF.